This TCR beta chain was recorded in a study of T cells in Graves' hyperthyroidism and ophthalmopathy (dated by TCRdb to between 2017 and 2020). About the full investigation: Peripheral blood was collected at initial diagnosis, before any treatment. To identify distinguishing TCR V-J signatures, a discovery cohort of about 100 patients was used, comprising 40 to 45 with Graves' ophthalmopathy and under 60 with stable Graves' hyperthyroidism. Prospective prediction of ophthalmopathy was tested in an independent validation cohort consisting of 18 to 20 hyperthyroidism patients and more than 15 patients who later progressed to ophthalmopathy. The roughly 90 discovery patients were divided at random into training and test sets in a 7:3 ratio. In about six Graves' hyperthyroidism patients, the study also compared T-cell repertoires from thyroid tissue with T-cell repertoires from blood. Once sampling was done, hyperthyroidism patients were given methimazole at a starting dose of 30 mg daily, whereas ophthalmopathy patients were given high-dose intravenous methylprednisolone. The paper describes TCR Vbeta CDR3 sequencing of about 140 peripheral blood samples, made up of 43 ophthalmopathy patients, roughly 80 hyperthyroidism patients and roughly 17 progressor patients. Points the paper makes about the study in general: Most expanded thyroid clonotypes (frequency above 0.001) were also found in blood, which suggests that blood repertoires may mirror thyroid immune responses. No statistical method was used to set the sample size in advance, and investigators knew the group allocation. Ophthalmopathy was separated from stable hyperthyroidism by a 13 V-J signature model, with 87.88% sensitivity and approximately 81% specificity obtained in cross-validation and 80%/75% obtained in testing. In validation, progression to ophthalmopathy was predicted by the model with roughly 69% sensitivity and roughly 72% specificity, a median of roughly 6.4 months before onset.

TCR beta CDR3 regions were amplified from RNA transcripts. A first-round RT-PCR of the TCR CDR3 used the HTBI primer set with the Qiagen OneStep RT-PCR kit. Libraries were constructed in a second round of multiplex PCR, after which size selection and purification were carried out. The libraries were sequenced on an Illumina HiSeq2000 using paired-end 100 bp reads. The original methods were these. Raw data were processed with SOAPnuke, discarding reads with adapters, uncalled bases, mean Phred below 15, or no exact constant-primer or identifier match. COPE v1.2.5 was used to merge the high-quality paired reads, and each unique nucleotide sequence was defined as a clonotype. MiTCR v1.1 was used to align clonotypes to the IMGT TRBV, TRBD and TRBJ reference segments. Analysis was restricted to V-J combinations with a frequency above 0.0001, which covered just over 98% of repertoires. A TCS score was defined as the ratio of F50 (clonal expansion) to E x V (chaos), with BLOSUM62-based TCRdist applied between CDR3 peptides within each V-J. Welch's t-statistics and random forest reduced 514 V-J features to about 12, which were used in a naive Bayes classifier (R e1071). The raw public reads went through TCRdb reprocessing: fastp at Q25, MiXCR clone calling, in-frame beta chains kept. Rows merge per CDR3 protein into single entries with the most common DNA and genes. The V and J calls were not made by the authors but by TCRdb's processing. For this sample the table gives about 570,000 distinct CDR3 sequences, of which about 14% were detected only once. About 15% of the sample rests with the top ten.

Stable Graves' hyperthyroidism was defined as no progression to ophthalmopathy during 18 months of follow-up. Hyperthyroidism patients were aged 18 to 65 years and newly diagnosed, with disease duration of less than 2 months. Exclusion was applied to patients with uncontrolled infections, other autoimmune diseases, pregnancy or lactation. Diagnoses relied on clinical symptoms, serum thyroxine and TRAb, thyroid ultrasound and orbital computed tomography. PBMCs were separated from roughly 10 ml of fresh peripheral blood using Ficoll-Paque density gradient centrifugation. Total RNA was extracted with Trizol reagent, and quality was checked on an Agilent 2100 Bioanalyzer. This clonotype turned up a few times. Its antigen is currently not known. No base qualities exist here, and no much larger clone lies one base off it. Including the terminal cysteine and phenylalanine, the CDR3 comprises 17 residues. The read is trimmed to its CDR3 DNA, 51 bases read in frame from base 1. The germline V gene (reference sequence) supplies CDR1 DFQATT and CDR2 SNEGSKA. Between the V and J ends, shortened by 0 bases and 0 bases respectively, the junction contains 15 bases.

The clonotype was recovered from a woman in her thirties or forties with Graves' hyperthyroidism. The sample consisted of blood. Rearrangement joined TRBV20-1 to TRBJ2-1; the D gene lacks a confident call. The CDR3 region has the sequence CSARDPTDSSSYNEQFF. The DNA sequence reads TGCAGTGCTAGAGACCCAACCGACTCGAGCTCCTACAATGAGCAGTTCTTC.